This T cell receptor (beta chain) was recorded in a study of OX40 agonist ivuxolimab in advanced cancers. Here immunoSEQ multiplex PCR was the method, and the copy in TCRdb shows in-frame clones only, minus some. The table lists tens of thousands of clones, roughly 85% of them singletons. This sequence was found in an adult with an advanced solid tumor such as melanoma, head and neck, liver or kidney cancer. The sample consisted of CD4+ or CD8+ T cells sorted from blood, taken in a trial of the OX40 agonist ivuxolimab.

The CDR3 coding sequence is TGTGCCAGCAGTGAAGGAGGTCCTATATATGGCTACACCTTC. Protein sequence: CASSEGGPIYGYTF. This chain connects TRBV6-1 to TRBJ1-2, with D unresolved. Germline CDR1 MNHNS, CDR2 SASEGT. This CDR3 is built from 14 residues. V was cut by 1 base and J by 5 bases, with 11 bases left in between.